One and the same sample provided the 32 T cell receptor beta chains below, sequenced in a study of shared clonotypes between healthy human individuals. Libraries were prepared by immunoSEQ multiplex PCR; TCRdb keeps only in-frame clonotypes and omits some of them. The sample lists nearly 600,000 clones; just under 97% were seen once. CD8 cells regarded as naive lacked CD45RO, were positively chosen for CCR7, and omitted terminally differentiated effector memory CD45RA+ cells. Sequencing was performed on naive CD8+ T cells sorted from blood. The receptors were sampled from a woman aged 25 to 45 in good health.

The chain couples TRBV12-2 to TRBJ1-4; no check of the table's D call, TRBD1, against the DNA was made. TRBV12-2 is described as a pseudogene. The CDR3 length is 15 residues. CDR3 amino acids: CASRSGTDYNEKLFF. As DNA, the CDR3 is TGTGCAAGTCGCTCCGGGACAGATTATAATGAAAAACTGTTTTTT.

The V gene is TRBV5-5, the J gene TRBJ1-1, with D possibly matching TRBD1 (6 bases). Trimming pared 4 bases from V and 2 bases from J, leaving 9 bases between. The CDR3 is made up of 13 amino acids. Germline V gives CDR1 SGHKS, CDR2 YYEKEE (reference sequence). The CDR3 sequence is CASSVQGNTEAFF. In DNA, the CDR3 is TGTGCCAGCAGCGTACAGGGTAACACTGAAGCTTTCTTT.

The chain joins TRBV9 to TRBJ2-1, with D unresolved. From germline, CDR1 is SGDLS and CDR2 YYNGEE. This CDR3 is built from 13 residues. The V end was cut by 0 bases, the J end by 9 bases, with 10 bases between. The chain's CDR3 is CASSVGGVGEQFF. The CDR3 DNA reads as TGTGCCAGCAGCGTAGGAGGAGTTGGTGAGCAGTTCTTC.

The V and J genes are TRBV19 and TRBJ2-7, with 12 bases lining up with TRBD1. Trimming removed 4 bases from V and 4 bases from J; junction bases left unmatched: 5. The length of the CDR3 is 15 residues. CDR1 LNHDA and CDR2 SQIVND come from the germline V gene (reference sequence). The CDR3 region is CASSTGTGGGYEQYF. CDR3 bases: TGTGCCAGTAGTACCGGGACAGGGGGCGGATACGAGCAGTACTTC.

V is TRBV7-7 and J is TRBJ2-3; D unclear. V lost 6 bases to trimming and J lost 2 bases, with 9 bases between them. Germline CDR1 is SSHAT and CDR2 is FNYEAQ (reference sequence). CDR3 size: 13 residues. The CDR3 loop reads CASSLGSTDTQYF. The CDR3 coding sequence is TGTGCCAGCAGTCTTGGGTCCACAGATACGCAGTATTTT.

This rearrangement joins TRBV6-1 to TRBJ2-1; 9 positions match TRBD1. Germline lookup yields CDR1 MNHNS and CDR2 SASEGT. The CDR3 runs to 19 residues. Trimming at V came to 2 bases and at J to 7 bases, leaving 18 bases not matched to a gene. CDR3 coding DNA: TGTGCCAGCAGTGAAACTAGGCCCCCACCGGGACAGGGTAAAAATGAGCAGTTCTTC. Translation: CASSETRPPPGQGKNEQFF.

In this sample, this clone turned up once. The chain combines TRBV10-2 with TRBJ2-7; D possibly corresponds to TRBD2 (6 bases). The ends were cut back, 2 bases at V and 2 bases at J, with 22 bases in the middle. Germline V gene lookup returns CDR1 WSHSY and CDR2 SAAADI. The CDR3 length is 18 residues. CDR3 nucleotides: TGCGCCAGCAGTGAGCGTTCCCTTTTAGGAGGGAAGACCTACGAGCAGTACTTC. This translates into CASSERSLLGGKTYEQYF.

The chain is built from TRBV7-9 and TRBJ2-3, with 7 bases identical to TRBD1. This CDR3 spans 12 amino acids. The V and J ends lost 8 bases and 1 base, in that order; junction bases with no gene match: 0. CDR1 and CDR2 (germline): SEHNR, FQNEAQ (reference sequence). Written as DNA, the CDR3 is TGTGCCAGCGGACAGGGCACAGATACGCAGTATTTT. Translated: CASGQGTDTQYF.

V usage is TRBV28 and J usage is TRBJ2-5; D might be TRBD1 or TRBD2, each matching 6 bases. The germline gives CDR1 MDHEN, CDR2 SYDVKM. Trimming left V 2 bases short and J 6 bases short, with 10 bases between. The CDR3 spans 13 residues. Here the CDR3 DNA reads TGTGCCAGCAGTTTAGGGGGGCTGCAGACCCAGTACTTC. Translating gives CASSLGGLQTQYF.

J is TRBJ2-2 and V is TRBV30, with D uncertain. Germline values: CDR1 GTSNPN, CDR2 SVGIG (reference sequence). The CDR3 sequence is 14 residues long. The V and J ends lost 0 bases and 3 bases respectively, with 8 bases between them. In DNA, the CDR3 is TGTGCCTGGAGTGTCCCCACCCACACCGGGGAGCTGTTTTTT. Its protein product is CAWSVPTHTGELFF. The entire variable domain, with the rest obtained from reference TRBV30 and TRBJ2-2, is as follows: SQTIHQWPATLVQPVGSPLSLECTVEGTSNPNLYWYRQAAGRGLQLLFYSVGIGQISSEVPQNLSASRPQDRQFILSSKKLLLSDSGFYLCAWSVPTHTGELFFGEGSRLTVL.

CDR3 sequence: CASSVVERENLGELFF. For the CDR3, the DNA is TGTGCCAGCAGCGTAGTGGAGCGGGAGAACCTCGGGGAGCTGTTTTTT. The rearrangement uses TRBV9 and TRBJ2-2; 8 positions agree with TRBD2. The CDR3 totals 16 residues. J was trimmed by 7 bases and V by 0 bases; bases with no gene match: 8. CDR1 and CDR2 from the germline V gene are SGDLS and YYNGEE.

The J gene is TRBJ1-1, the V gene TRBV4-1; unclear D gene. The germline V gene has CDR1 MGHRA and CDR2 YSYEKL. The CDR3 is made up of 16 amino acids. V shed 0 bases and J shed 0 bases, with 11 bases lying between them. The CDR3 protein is CASSQESEEMNTEAFF. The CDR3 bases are TGCGCCAGCAGCCAAGAATCTGAGGAGATGAACACTGAAGCTTTCTTT.

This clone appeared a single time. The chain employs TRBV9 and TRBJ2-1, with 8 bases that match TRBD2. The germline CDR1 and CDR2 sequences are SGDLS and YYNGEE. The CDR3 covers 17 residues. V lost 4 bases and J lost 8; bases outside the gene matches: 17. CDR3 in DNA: TGTGCCAGCAGCCCCCGTTCCGGGAGGGCCGTGTTTTATGAGCAGTTCTTC. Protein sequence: CASSPRSGRAVFYEQFF.

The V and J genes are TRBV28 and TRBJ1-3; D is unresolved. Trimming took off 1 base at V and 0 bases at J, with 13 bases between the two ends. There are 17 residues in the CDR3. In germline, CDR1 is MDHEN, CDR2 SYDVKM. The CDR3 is CASSLSRGSFSGNTIYF. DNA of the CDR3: TGTGCCAGCAGTTTATCCCGGGGTTCCTTCTCTGGAAACACCATATATTTT.

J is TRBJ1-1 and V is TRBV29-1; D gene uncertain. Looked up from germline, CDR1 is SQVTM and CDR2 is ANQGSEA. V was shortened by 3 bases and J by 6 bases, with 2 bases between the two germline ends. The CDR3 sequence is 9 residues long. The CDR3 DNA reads TGCAGCGTTGAGCCTGAAGCTTTCTTT. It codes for CSVEPEAFF.

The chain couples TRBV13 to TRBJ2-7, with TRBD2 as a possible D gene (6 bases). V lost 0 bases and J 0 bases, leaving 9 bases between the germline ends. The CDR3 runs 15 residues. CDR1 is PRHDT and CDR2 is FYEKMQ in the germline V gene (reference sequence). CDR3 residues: CASSLGGLTSYEQYF. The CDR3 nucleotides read TGTGCCAGCAGCTTAGGCGGACTAACCTCCTACGAGCAGTACTTC.

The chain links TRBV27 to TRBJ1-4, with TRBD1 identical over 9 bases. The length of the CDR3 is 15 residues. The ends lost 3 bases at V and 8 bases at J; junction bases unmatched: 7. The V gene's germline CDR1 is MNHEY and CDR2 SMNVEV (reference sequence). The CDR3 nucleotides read TGTGCCAGCAGTTTGTACAGGGGGCTGAAGGAAAAACTGTTTTTT. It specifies CASSLYRGLKEKLFF.

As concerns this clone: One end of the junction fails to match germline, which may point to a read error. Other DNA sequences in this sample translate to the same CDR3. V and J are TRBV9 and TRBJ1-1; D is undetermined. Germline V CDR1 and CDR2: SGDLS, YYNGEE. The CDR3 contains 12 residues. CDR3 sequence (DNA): TGTGCCAGCAGCGTAACCAAGGCTGAGGCTTTCTTT. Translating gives CASSVTKAEAFF.

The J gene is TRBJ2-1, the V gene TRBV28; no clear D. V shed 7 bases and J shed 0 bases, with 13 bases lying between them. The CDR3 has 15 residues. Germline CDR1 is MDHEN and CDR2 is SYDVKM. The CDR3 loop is CASISGQSSYNEQFF. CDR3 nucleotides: TGTGCCAGCATTAGTGGTCAAAGCTCCTACAATGAGCAGTTCTTC.

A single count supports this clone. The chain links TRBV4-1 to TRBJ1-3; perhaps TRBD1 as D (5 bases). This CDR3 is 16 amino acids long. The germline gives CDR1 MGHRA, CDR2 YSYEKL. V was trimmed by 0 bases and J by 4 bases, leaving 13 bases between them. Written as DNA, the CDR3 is TGCGCCAGCAGCCAAGAGGAGGGGATGGAGGGAAACACCATATATTTT. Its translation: CASSQEEGMEGNTIYF.

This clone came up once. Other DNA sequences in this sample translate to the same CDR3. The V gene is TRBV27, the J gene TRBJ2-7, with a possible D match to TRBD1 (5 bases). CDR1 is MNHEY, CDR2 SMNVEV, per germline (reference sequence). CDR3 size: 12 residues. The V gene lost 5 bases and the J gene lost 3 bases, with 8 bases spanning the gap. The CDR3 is CASSITGYEQYF. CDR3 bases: TGTGCCAGCAGTATCACAGGCTACGAGCAGTACTTC.

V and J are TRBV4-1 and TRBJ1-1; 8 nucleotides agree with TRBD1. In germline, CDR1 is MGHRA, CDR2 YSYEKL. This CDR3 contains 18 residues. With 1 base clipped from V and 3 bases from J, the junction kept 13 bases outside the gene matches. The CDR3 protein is CASSQGASRGRFYTEAFF. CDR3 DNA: TGCGCCAGCAGCCAAGGCGCTTCCAGGGGGCGATTTTACACTGAAGCTTTCTTT.

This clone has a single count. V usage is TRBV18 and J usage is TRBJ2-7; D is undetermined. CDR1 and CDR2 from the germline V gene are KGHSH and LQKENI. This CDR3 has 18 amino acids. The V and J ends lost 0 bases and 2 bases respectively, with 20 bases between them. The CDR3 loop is CASSPPSATLKGTYEQYF. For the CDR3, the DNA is TGTGCCAGCTCACCACCCAGCGCGACGTTAAAGGGCACCTACGAGCAGTACTTC.

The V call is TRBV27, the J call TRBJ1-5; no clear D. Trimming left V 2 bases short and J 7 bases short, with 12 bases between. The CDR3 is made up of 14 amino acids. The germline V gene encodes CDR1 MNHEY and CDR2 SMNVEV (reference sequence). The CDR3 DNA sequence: TGTGCCAGCAGTTTAATGGGATTAGGCCAGCCCCAGCATTTT. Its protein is CASSLMGLGQPQHF.

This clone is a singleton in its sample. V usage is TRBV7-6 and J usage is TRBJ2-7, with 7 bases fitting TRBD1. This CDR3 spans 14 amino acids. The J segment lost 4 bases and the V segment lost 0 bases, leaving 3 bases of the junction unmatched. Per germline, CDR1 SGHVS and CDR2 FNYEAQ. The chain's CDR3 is CASSLAGQSYEQYF. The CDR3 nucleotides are TGTGCCAGCAGCTTAGCGGGACAGTCTTACGAGCAGTACTTC. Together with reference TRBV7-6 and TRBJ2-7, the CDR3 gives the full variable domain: GAGVSQSPRYKVTKRGQDVALRCDPISGHVSLYWYRQALGQGPEFLTYFNYEAQQDKSGLPNDRFSAERPEGSISTLTIQRTEQRDSAMYRCASSLAGQSYEQYFGPGTRLTVT.

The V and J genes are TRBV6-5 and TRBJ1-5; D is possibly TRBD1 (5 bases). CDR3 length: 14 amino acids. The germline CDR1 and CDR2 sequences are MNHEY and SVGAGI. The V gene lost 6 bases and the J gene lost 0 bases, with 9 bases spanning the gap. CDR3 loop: CASSQGDSNQPQHF. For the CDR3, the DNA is TGTGCCAGCAGCCAGGGAGATAGCAATCAGCCCCAGCATTTT.

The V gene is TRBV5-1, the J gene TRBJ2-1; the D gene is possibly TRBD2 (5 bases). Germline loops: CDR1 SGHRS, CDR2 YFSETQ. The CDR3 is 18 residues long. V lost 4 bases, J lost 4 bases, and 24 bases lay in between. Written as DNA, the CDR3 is TGCGCCAGCAGCCCTGGGCGGCATAGCGCCCAAAGATACAATGAGCAGTTCTTC. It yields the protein CASSPGRHSAQRYNEQFF. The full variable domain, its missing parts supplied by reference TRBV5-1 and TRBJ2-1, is KAGVTQTPRYLIKTRGQQVTLSCSPISGHRSVSWYQQTPGQGLQFLFEYFSETQRNKGNFPGRFSGRQFSNSRSEMNVSTLELGDSALYLCASSPGRHSAQRYNEQFFGPGTRLTVL.

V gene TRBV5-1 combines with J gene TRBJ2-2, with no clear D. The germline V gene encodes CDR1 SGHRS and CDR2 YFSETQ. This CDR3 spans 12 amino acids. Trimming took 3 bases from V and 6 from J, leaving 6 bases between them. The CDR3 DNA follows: TGCGCCAGCAGCTCTGGTTCCGGGGAGCTGTTTTTT. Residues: CASSSGSGELFF.

CDR3 in amino acids: CASRGQGLNTEAFF. Here the CDR3 DNA reads TGTGCCAGCAGGGGACAGGGGTTGAACACTGAAGCTTTCTTT. The rearrangement links TRBV5-5 to TRBJ1-1; 10 bases align to TRBD1. The CDR3 sequence is 14 residues long. V lost 5 bases to trimming and J lost 0 bases; unmatched junction nucleotides: 1. Germline V lookup: CDR1 SGHKS, CDR2 YYEKEE (reference sequence).

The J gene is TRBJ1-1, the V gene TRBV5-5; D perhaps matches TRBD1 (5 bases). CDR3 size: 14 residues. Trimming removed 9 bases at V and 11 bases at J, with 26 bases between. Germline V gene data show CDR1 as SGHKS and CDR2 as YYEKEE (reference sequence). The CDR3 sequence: CATHTGRGEVRAFF. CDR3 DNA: TGTGCCACCCACACGGGTAGGGGCGAGGTTCGTGCTTTCTTT.

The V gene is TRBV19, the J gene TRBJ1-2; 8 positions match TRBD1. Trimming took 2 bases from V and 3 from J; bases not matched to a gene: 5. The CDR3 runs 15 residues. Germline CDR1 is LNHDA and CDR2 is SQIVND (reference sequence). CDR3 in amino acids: CASSIRQGNYYGYTF. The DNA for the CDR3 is TGTGCCAGTAGTATAAGACAGGGGAATTACTATGGCTACACCTTC.

The CDR3 nucleotides are TGCAGCGTTGAATACCGGGATGCGGGAAGTTGGGACAATGAGCAGTTCTTC. It translates to CSVEYRDAGSWDNEQFF. The chain links TRBV29-1 to TRBJ2-1; TRBD2 is a possible D gene (6 bases). V was pared by 2 bases and J by 5 bases, with 22 bases between. The CDR3 sequence is 17 residues long. CDR1 is SQVTM, CDR2 ANQGSEA, per germline.